A selection of T cell receptor beta chains follows, all from one sample in a study of cytomegalovirus exposure and HLA in healthy donors. TCRdb keeps only in-frame clones here, not all; method: immunoSEQ multiplex PCR. Of about 160,000 clones listed, 79% were seen once; the top ten hold under 2.5%. The source material was PBMCs. The source is a middle-aged man in good health and CMV-seronegative. Each CDR3 is given with its conserved first and last residue. A D gene is named only where the DNA matches it firmly. Not every row has a clone size; where given, it reads once, few, many or a size class.

abundance	v_gene	j_gene	d_gene	CDR3aa	CDR3nt
few	TRBV18	TRBJ1-1	NA	CASSHDRTMNTEAFF	TGTGCCAGCTCACACGACAGAACTATGAACACTGAAGCTTTCTTT
NA	TRBV2	TRBJ1-3	NA	CASSEGPLTGISGNTIYF	TGTGCCAGCAGTGAAGGACCCCTAACGGGGATCTCTGGAAACACCATATATTTT
once	TRBV5-1	TRBJ2-3	NA	CASSAQAADTQYF	TGCGCCAGCAGCGCACAGGCGGCAGATACGCAGTATTTT
once	TRBV6-6	TRBJ2-1	NA	CASSPDRSDGGQFF	TGTGCCAGCAGCCCCGACAGGTCGGACGGAGGGCAGTTCTTC
NA	TRBV7-2	TRBJ2-5	NA	CASTREQGIETQYF	TGTGCCAGCACCCGAGAACAGGGTATTGAGACCCAGTACTTC
NA	TRBV29-1	TRBJ1-2	TRBD1	CSVWGQGNYGYTF	TGCAGCGTCTGGGGACAGGGTAACTATGGCTACACCTTC
NA	TRBV7-8	TRBJ2-1	NA	CASSPSVYNEQFF	TGTGCCAGCAGCCCATCGGTATACAATGAGCAGTTCTTC
NA	TRBV29-1	TRBJ1-5	TRBD1	CSVGDRGGQPQHF	TGCAGCGTTGGGGACAGGGGAGGTCAGCCCCAGCATTTT
few	TRBV5-1	TRBJ1-2	TRBD1	CASSLGDRADSGYTF	TGCGCCAGCAGCTTGGGGGACAGGGCCGATAGCGGCTACACCTTC
NA	TRBV7-9	TRBJ2-6	NA	CASSPPPRRTSGANGLTF	TGTGCCAGCAGCCCACCCCCGCGACGGACCTCTGGGGCCAACGGCCTGACTTTC
NA	TRBV6-4	TRBJ2-2	TRBD2	CASRLAKNTGELFF	TGTGCCAGCAGACTAGCGAAAAACACCGGGGAGCTGTTTTTT
once	TRBV5-1	TRBJ2-7	NA	CASSWLVGSSYEQYF	TGCGCCAGCAGCTGGCTGGTCGGGAGCTCCTACGAGCAGTACTTC
NA	TRBV2	TRBJ2-5	NA	CASSSGAETQYF	TGTGCCAGCAGTTCCGGTGCGGAGACCCAGTACTTC
NA	TRBV10-3	TRBJ2-7	TRBD1	CAISGGTTGTGDISYEQYF	TGTGCCATCAGTGGGGGAACAACCGGGACAGGGGATATCTCCTACGAGCAGTACTTC
NA	TRBV13	TRBJ2-2	NA	CASSLLSSITGELFF	TGTGCCAGCAGCTTACTGTCTAGCATAACCGGGGAGCTGTTTTTT
NA	TRBV5-4	TRBJ2-2	TRBD2	CASSPGLAGNTGELFF	TGTGCCAGCAGCCCCGGACTAGCGGGAAACACCGGGGAGCTGTTTTTT
NA	TRBV11-1	TRBJ1-1	NA	CASSFDTAVNTEAFF	TGTGCCAGCAGCTTTGATACCGCGGTGAACACTGAAGCTTTCTTT
NA	TRBV5-1	TRBJ2-7	TRBD2	CASSRRTSGPTSYEQYF	TGCGCCAGCAGCCGACGGACTAGCGGACCGACTTCTTACGAGCAGTACTTC